A single TCR beta chain is shown here with its context. The antigen it binds to is not known. Nothing much larger sits one base from this clone, and base qualities are not available. The data are from a study of CDR3 diversity in severe acne (dated by TCRdb to the late 2010s). The library was generated by PCR. The reads were generated on an Illumina HiSeq 2000. Using fastp trimming at Q25 and MiXCR clonotype assembly, TCRdb reanalyzed the public sequencing data and kept in-frame beta chains. Each entry is one CDR3 protein sequence, shown with its most common DNA and genes. This sample has 90,000 or so distinct CDR3 sequences in its table, and roughly half of those were observed once. The ten largest clones take up about 9.5% of the sample. CDR1 and CDR2 are read off the germline V gene as LGHNT and FRNRAP. The cysteine opens and the phenylalanine closes a CDR3 of 12 amino acids. The retained sequence is limited to the CDR3, 36 bases, with the frame set at the first base.

Sequencing input: blood. This receptor chain uses TRBV12-5 and TRBJ2-7, with no confident D gene call. The clonotype comes from a male donor in good health, serving as a control. The CDR3 region reads CASRPDTDEQYF. The DNA sequence follows: TGTGCCAGTCGGCCCGACACCGACGAGCAGTACTTC.